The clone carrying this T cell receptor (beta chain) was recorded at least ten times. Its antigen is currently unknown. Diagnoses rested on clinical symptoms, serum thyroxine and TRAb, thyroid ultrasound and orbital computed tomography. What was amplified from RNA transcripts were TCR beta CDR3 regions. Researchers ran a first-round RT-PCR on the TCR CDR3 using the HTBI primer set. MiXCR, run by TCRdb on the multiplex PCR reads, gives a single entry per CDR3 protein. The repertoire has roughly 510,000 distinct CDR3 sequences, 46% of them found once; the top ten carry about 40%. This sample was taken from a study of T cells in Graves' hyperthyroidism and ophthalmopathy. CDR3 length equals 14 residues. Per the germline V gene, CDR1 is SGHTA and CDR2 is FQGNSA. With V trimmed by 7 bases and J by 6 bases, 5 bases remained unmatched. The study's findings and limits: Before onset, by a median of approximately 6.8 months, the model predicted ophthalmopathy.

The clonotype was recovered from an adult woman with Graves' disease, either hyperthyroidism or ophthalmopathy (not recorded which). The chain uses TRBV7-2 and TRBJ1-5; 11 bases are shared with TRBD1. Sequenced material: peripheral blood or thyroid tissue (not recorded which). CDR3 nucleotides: TGTGCCAGCAATGAGGGACAGGGGGGTCAGCCCCAGCATTTT. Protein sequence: CASNEGQGGQPQHF.